This TCR beta chain was captured by sequencing in a study of beta chain features in type 1 diabetes (dated by TCRdb to the late 2010s). For the wider study: No differences in mean age, gender distribution, total cell number or subset yield were found between patients and healthy donors. The study compared the TCRB repertoires of sorted circulating CD4+ T cell subsets in recently diagnosed type 1 diabetes patients with those in matched healthy donors. Across all samples, 90 million to 130 million sorted cells were examined, and cell number per subset correlated strongly with RNA yield. Regulatory and stem cell-like memory subsets were isolated from only 8 patients and roughly 8 healthy donors, whereas naive and central memory subsets came from all 30 or so donors. The paper as a whole reports these results and caveats: HLA sub-analyses involved small numbers of individuals, so any influence of HLA type on TCRB rearrangement remained unresolved. A moderate but significant shortening of TCRB CDR3 length was observed in type 1 diabetes patients in all four CD4+ subsets. At VDJ recombination sites, type 1 diabetes patients had fewer insertions and more deleted nucleotides, which implies abnormalities in thymic rearrangement. Because cDNA rather than genomic DNA was sequenced, highly expressing activated cells could have been over-represented, although no difference in activation and CD3 levels was found between groups. Naive, central memory and regulatory TCRB repertoires appeared to be more alike among patients than among healthy donors. Shorter templates might be favored by PCR, yet because patient and control samples were amplified and corrected together, any such skew would affect both groups equally.

A distance of 4 bases separates the germline ends of V and J, which lose 2 bases and 2 bases respectively. The germline V gene sets CDR1 to SGHRS and CDR2 to YFSETQ. The CDR3 measures 12 amino acids from cysteine to phenylalanine. The DNA shown is the 36-base CDR3, in frame from base 1. From each donor, a single peripheral blood sample of about 120 mL on average was drawn into heparinised tubes. A BD FACSAria II was used to sort naive, central memory, regulatory and stem cell-like memory CD4+ T cells with a panel that included CD45RO, CCR7, CD25, CD127, CD95 and CD27. Every sorted population had a purity above 95%. PBMCs were isolated right away by Lymphoprep density gradient centrifugation and were stained directly, without culture. Samples were stained and sorted in pairs, with one healthy donor and one patient per experiment, so that batch effects were minimized. The entire isolated RNA was reverse transcribed using the High Capacity cDNA Reverse Transcription Kit, and thus expressed TCRB transcripts were sequenced. Deep immunoSEQ sequencing was performed on naive, central memory and regulatory T cell samples, with an average of roughly 3.6 million total reads per sample. Sorted cells were lysed in RLT buffer, and RNA was extracted using DNase-treated RNeasy Micro or Mini kits according to cell number. Each cell subset was processed on its own to prevent cross-contamination, while patient and healthy donor samples were processed together. TCRB sequences were amplified from cDNA with the immunoSEQ multiplex PCR, producing 87-bp fragments spanning the CDR3 region. The amplicons were sequenced using the Illumina HiSeq platform. The authors' analysis ran thus. Synthetic template baselines were used to correct PCR bias computationally, reads within Hamming distance 2 were collapsed, and singletons that could not be merged were discarded. By aligning reads against IMGT, V, D and J genes, CDR3 length, and insertions or deletions at six rearrangement sites were assigned. Clonotype counts were normalized to sorted cell number within each subset before computing true diversity and Gini coefficients with the tcR R package. The overlap coefficient, calculated on TCRB nucleotide sequences, was used to measure repertoire sharing. This is the immuneACCESS table as TCRdb keeps it, with only in-frame sequences that have V and J called. A part of the clones is gone; compared with another copy, unresolved V genes explain less than half, and the rest is unexplained. The V and J calls and clone size are taken from that table; D and trimming were inferred from the DNA. A total of about 320,000 clones appear in this sample, 12% to 15% of them only once. Roughly 6.7% of the sample lies in the top ten.

This clone was counted only a few times. What this receptor recognizes is not known. No much larger clone exists at a distance of one base, and base qualities are not known. This chain joins TRBV5-1 to TRBJ2-5, with no reliable assignment of the D segment. The TCR sequence derives from a man aged 25 to 45 in good health. Sequenced sample: central memory CD4+ T cells from blood. The DNA sequence is as follows: TGCGCCAGCAGCTTTATTCAAGAGACCCAGTACTTC. Protein translation: CASSFIQETQYF.